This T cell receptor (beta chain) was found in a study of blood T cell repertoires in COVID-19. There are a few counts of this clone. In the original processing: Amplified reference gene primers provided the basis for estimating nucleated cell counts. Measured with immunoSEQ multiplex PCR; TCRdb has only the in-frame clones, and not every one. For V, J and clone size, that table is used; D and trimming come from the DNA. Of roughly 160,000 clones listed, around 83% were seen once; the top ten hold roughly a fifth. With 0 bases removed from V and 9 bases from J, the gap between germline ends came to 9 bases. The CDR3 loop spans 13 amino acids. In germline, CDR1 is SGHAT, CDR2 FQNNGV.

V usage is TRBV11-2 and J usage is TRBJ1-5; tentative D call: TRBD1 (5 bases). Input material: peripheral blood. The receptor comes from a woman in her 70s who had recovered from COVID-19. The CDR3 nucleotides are TGTGCCAGCAGCTTAGATCCAGGGCTGCCCCAGCATTTT. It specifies CASSLDPGLPQHF.